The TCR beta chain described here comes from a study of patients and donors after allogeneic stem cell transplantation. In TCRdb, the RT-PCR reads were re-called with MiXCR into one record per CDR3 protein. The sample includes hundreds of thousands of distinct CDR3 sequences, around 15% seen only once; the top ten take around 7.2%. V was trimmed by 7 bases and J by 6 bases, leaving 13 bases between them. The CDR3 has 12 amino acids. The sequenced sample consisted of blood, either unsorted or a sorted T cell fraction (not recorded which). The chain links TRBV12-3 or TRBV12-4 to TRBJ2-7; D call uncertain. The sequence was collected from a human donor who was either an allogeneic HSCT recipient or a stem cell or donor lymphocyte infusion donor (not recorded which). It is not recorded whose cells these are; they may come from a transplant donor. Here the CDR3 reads CASTQLPGEQYF. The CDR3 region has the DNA TGTGCCAGCACCCAGCTTCCGGGCGAGCAGTACTTC.